This T cell receptor (beta chain) was documented in a study of blood T cell repertoires in COVID-19. V gave up 0 bases and J gave up 7 bases, with 14 bases separating them. Germline V gene data show CDR1 as SGHRS and CDR2 as YFSETQ. CDR3 length equals 15 residues. The repertoire was sequenced with immunoSEQ multiplex PCR; TCRdb's copy has only in-frame clones and lacks some. The sample contains over 150,000 clones, about 88% of which appear only once. J is TRBJ2-1 and V is TRBV5-1; D may be TRBD2 (6 bases). Sequenced: peripheral blood. This TCR derives from a man aged 60-69 years with COVID-19, enrolled during active disease. The CDR3 DNA follows: TGCGCCAGCAGCTTGGGGGGGACTGTTGTGAATGAGCAGTTCTTC. As protein: CASSLGGTVVNEQFF.